A single sample is the source of the 32 T cell receptor beta chains below, sequenced in a study of technical replicates of blood from a handful of donors. Produced via immunoSEQ multiplex PCR; TCRdb's table is partial and in-frame only. The sample yields about 82,000 clones, around 94% seen once. Sample: T cells isolated from PBMCs. Every receptor here comes from a human donor in good health.

The rearrangement uses TRBV5-8 and TRBJ2-1, with D tentatively TRBD1 (6 bases). The CDR3 length is 13 residues. V gave up 4 bases and J gave up 14 bases, with 19 bases separating them. Germline V lookup: CDR1 SGHTS, CDR2 YDEGEE. CDR3 sequence reads: CASSRVHRANKFF. The CDR3 bases are TGTGCCAGCAGCCGGGTACACAGGGCCAATAAGTTCTTC.

The V call is TRBV2, the J call TRBJ2-7, with 12 bases aligning to TRBD2. Germline loops: CDR1 SNHLY, CDR2 FYNNEI. J lost 2 bases, V lost 10 bases, and 6 bases had no gene match. The CDR3 runs 14 residues. CDR3 coding DNA: TGTGCCATCCCGACTAGCGGGAGCCCCTACGAGCAGTACTTC. Translated: CAIPTSGSPYEQYF.

This clone came up once. This chain connects TRBV27 to TRBJ2-7, with D perhaps matching TRBD2 (6 bases). The CDR3 has 12 amino acids. V gave up 5 bases and J gave up 3 bases, with 8 bases separating them. From germline, CDR1 is MNHEY and CDR2 SMNVEV (reference sequence). The CDR3 DNA sequence: TGTGCCAGCAGTCCGGGAGTCTACGAGCAGTACTTC. Translated: CASSPGVYEQYF.

The V call is TRBV9, the J call TRBJ2-7; the match to TRBD2 covers 9 bases. Per germline, CDR1 SGDLS and CDR2 YYNGEE. The V and J ends lost 0 bases and 2 bases, in that order; junction bases with no gene match: 3. The CDR3 covers 15 residues. The CDR3 DNA reads as TGTGCCAGCAGCGTAGGGACTAGCGTTGCCTACGAGCAGTACTTC. Translating gives CASSVGTSVAYEQYF.

V and J are TRBV27 and TRBJ2-1; the match to TRBD1 covers 10 bases. This CDR3 has 13 amino acids. J lost 10 bases, V lost 1 base, and 1 base had no gene match. Per the germline V gene, CDR1 is MNHEY and CDR2 is SMNVEV (reference sequence). This chain's CDR3 is CASSLLGQGEQFF. The CDR3 nucleotides read TGTGCCAGCAGTTTATTGGGACAGGGGGAGCAGTTCTTC.

This clone counts as medium-sized. The chain is built from TRBV6-1 and TRBJ1-2; D is uncertain. The V gene's germline CDR1 is MNHNS and CDR2 SASEGT. With 1 base removed from V and 7 bases from J, the gap between germline ends came to 10 bases. The CDR3 loop spans 13 amino acids. CDR3 loop: CASSEGMGGGYTF. The CDR3 nucleotides read TGTGCCAGCAGTGAAGGTATGGGAGGTGGCTACACCTTC.

The genes are TRBV6-5 and TRBJ1-4, with 7 bases lining up with TRBD1. This CDR3 region has 14 residues. V shed 5 bases, J shed 10 bases, and the junction held 10 bases outside the gene matches. From germline, CDR1 is MNHEY and CDR2 SVGAGI. The CDR3 sequence is CASSPSRAGGKLFF. For the CDR3, the DNA is TGTGCCAGCAGTCCCAGCCGGGCAGGGGGAAAACTGTTTTTT.

This clone has just one count. The chain is built from TRBV19 and TRBJ2-1, with D possibly TRBD2 on 6 matching bases. The CDR3 covers 15 residues. Germline CDR1 is LNHDA and CDR2 is SQIVND (reference sequence). Trimming took off 3 bases at V and 5 bases at J, with 14 bases between the two ends. CDR3 sequence reads: CASSIHGGADNEQFF. The CDR3 DNA follows: TGTGCCAGTAGTATCCACGGAGGGGCAGACAATGAGCAGTTCTTC. Complete variable domain (other parts from reference TRBV19 and TRBJ2-1): DGGITQSPKYLFRKEGQNVTLSCEQNLNHDAMYWYRQDPGQGLRLIYYSQIVNDFQKGDIAEGYSVSREKKESFPLTVTSAQKNPTAFYLCASSIHGGADNEQFFGPGTRLTVL.

The chain links TRBV6-5 to TRBJ2-7, with 12 nucleotides matching TRBD2. Germline V gene data show CDR1 as MNHEY and CDR2 as SVGAGI. The V gene end was trimmed by 7 bases and the J gene end by 2 bases; junction bases not matched to a gene: 6. The length of the CDR3 is 15 residues. CDR3 region: CASTRLAGEAYEQYF. CDR3 coding DNA: TGTGCCAGCACCAGACTAGCGGGGGAGGCCTACGAGCAGTACTTC.

The V call is TRBV27, the J call TRBJ2-1; a possible D gene is TRBD1 (6 bases). The CDR3 is made up of 16 amino acids. The V and J ends lost 0 bases and 0 bases respectively, with 9 bases between them. The germline V gene has CDR1 MNHEY and CDR2 SMNVEV (reference sequence). CDR3 sequence reads: CASSLSGAVSYNEQFF. The CDR3, as DNA: TGTGCCAGCAGTTTATCGGGGGCGGTCTCCTACAATGAGCAGTTCTTC.

The CDR3 nucleotides are TGTGCCAGCTCACCACCGGTCCAGCCGCAGGGTGAGCAGTTCTTC. This codes for CASSPPVQPQGEQFF. V and J are TRBV18 and TRBJ2-1; maybe TRBD1 (5 bases). V was cut by 0 bases and J by 9 bases, with 15 bases left in between. This CDR3 comprises 15 residues. The germline V gene has CDR1 KGHSH and CDR2 LQKENI.

V usage is TRBV29-1 and J usage is TRBJ2-7; 11 bases fit TRBD2. The germline V gene has CDR1 SQVTM and CDR2 ANQGSEA. V lost 4 bases, J lost 3 bases, and 11 bases stayed unmatched. This CDR3 has 16 amino acids. CDR3 residues: CSVVRLAGRRIYEQYF. As DNA, the CDR3 is TGCAGCGTTGTTCGACTAGCGGGAAGACGTATCTACGAGCAGTACTTC.

The chain has TRBV19 and TRBJ2-7, with D tentatively TRBD1 (6 bases). The germline gives CDR1 LNHDA, CDR2 SQIVND (reference sequence). Trimming stripped 7 bases from V and 2 bases from J, with 15 bases between. CDR3 length: 14 residues. The CDR3: CASTKTQGTYEQYF. The CDR3 DNA reads as TGTGCCAGTACAAAAACACAGGGCACCTACGAGCAGTACTTC.

The CDR3 loop reads CASSPQGQGFVTNTEAFF. The CDR3 DNA follows: TGCGCCAGCAGCCCCCAGGGGCAGGGCTTCGTGACGAACACTGAAGCTTTCTTT. This chain joins TRBV4-3 and TRBJ1-1, with D perhaps matching TRBD1 (6 bases). This CDR3 region has 18 residues. Between the trimmed V and J ends, which lost 4 bases and 1 base, there was a span of 22 bases. Per the germline V gene, CDR1 is LGHNA and CDR2 is YSLEER.

The genes are TRBV5-6 and TRBJ2-3; D perhaps matches TRBD2 (6 bases). The germline V and J ends were trimmed by 4 bases and 3 bases, with 18 bases remaining between them. This CDR3 is 16 amino acids long. The germline V gene has CDR1 SGHDT and CDR2 YYEEEE. The CDR3 DNA is TGTGCCAGCAGCCCCAGGCGGGACCTCATAACAGATACGCAGTATTTT. It translates to CASSPRRDLITDTQYF.

This chain links TRBV10-3 with TRBJ2-5; possible D gene TRBD2, 6 bases. The CDR3 contains 14 residues. V dropped 5 bases and J dropped 4 bases, with 14 bases sitting between them. Germline CDR1 reads ENHRY; CDR2 reads SYGVKD. The CDR3 nucleotides are TGTGCCATCAGTCCCGGGAGAGAGGGAGAGACCCAGTACTTC. Translated: CAISPGREGETQYF.

The rearrangement joins TRBV9 to TRBJ2-3; D is unresolved. CDR1 is SGDLS and CDR2 is YYNGEE in the germline V gene. The CDR3 is 14 residues long. V was clipped by 4 bases and J by 0 bases, with 9 bases between them. DNA of the CDR3: TGTGCCAGCAGCCTCATTGGCAGCACAGATACGCAGTATTTT. It specifies CASSLIGSTDTQYF.

This sequence joins TRBV7-2 and TRBJ1-5; D unclear. The CDR3 sequence is 15 residues long. V gave up 1 base and J gave up 0 bases, with 7 bases separating them. The germline gives CDR1 SGHTA, CDR2 FQGNSA. The CDR3 loop is CASSLDSYSNQPQHF. The CDR3 nucleotides are TGTGCCAGCAGCTTAGACAGTTATAGCAATCAGCCCCAGCATTTT.

This rearrangement joins TRBV9 to TRBJ1-2; TRBD1 matches 7 bases. This CDR3 has 14 residues. V gave up 4 bases and J gave up 4 bases; unmatched junction bases: 7. The germline gives CDR1 SGDLS, CDR2 YYNGEE. CDR3 nucleotides: TGTGCCAGCAGCCACGACAGGGTCTCCTATGGCTACACCTTC. Protein sequence: CASSHDRVSYGYTF. Variable domain in full (rest from reference TRBV9 and TRBJ1-2): DSGVTQTPKHLITATGQRVTLRCSPRSGDLSVYWYQQSLDQGLQFLIQYYNGEERAKGNILERFSAQQFPDLHSELNLSSLELGDSALYFCASSHDRVSYGYTFGSGTRLTVV.

The rearrangement joins TRBV27 to TRBJ2-2; 9 nucleotides agree with TRBD2. Trimming took 3 bases from V and 5 from J; bases not matched to a gene: 1. Germline-derived CDR1 and CDR2 are MNHEY and SMNVEV (reference sequence). This CDR3 contains 14 residues. CDR3 sequence reads: CASSFSGRTGELFF. For the CDR3, the DNA is TGTGCCAGCAGTTTTAGCGGGAGAACCGGGGAGCTGTTTTTT.

The J gene is TRBJ2-1, the V gene TRBV9; TRBD2 might be the D (6 bases). The CDR3 is 14 residues long. In germline, CDR1 is SGDLS, CDR2 YYNGEE. V was pared by 3 bases and J by 0 bases, with 7 bases between. The DNA of the CDR3 is TGTGCCAGCAGCGCGGAGGGCTCCTACAATGAGCAGTTCTTC. Translation gives CASSAEGSYNEQFF.

The V gene is TRBV6-6, the J gene TRBJ2-7; 10 positions agree with TRBD1. Germline CDR1 reads MNHNY; CDR2 reads SVGAGI (reference sequence). V shed 2 bases and J 5 bases; nucleotides not matched to a gene: 3. The CDR3 extends over 14 amino acids. DNA for the CDR3: TGTGCCAGCAGTTACAGACAGGGGGCCGACGAGCAGTACTTC. It specifies CASSYRQGADEQYF.

As for this clone: Sequence at one end of the junction differs from germline and may be a read error. The V and J genes are TRBV7-7 and TRBJ1-2, with D maybe TRBD1 (5 bases). CDR1 and CDR2 from the germline V gene are SSHAT and FNYEAQ (reference sequence). The length of the CDR3 is 13 residues. This chain's CDR3 is CASSSLGGAGYTF. In DNA form, the CDR3 reads TGTGCTAGCAGCTCTTTAGGCGGGGCTGGCTACACCTTC.

The chain couples TRBV4-1 to TRBJ2-3, with D perhaps matching TRBD1 (6 bases). This CDR3 has 18 amino acids. Trimming stripped 3 bases from V and 2 bases from J, with 21 bases between. Looked up from germline, CDR1 is MGHRA and CDR2 is YSYEKL. The CDR3 DNA reads TGCGCCAGCAGCCATTATACAGGGAGCGGAGACTACACAGATACGCAGTATTTT. Its protein is CASSHYTGSGDYTDTQYF.

The rearrangement links TRBV9 to TRBJ2-6; no clear D gene. Germline assignment: CDR1 SGDLS and CDR2 YYNGEE. Trimming removed 3 bases at V and 0 bases at J, with 4 bases between. The CDR3 extends over 14 amino acids. The CDR3 DNA is TGTGCCAGCAGCGGACACTCTGGGGCCAACGTCCTGACTTTC. Translating gives CASSGHSGANVLTF.

The genes are TRBV19 and TRBJ2-5; TRBD1 is a possible D gene (5 bases). CDR1 LNHDA and CDR2 SQIVND come from the germline V gene (reference sequence). CDR3 length: 12 amino acids. V gave up 6 bases and J gave up 5 bases, with 10 bases separating them. CDR3 nucleotides: TGTGCCAGTAGGCAGGGTGGGGAGACCCAGTACTTC. It is translated as CASRQGGETQYF.

This chain joins TRBV6-5 and TRBJ1-2; 8 nucleotides line up with TRBD1. The CDR3 has 15 amino acids. Per germline, CDR1 MNHEY and CDR2 SVGAGI. The V segment lost 6 bases and the J segment 5 bases; nucleotides outside the gene matches: 11. The CDR3 region has the DNA TGTGCCAGCAGACAGAAAGGACAGGGTGTGTATGGCTACACCTTC. Protein sequence: CASRQKGQGVYGYTF.

A single count supports this clone. The CDR3 DNA sequence: TGCGCCAGCAGCTTGATAGCGAGGGAGGAGACCCAGTACTTC. It is translated as CASSLIAREETQYF. The V and J genes are TRBV5-1 and TRBJ2-5; possible D gene TRBD2, 5 bases. Trimming removed 1 base at V and 5 bases at J, with 12 bases between. This CDR3 region has 14 residues. Germline values: CDR1 SGHRS, CDR2 YFSETQ. Variable domain in full (rest from reference TRBV5-1 and TRBJ2-5): KAGVTQTPRYLIKTRGQQVTLSCSPISGHRSVSWYQQTPGQGLQFLFEYFSETQRNKGNFPGRFSGRQFSNSRSEMNVSTLELGDSALYLCASSLIAREETQYFGPGTRLLVL.

J is TRBJ2-5 and V is TRBV6-5; TRBD2 matches at 7 bases. This CDR3 has 15 residues. From germline, CDR1 is MNHEY and CDR2 SVGAGI. V lost 2 bases to trimming and J lost 2 bases; unmatched junction nucleotides: 5. The CDR3 region is CASSYGPAGQETQYF. The CDR3 DNA sequence: TGTGCCAGCAGTTACGGGCCAGCGGGACAAGAGACCCAGTACTTC.

Only one count was recorded for this clone. The chain carries TRBV7-2 and TRBJ2-7; TRBD2 agrees at 9 bases. Looked up from germline, CDR1 is SGHTA and CDR2 is FQGNSA. Germline trimming cut 5 bases from V and 3 bases from J; bases unmatched to any gene: 5. This CDR3 is built from 14 residues. CDR3 region: CASSTSSGIYEQYF. The CDR3 DNA is TGTGCCAGCAGCACTTCTAGCGGGATCTACGAGCAGTACTTC.

The chain's CDR3 is CASSVGGWRERTNTQYF. CDR3 nucleotides: TGTGCCAGCAGCGTAGGGGGCTGGCGGGAGAGGACGAATACGCAGTATTTT. The rearrangement joins TRBV9 to TRBJ2-3; TRBD2 aligns across 7 bases. J was trimmed by 7 bases and V by 0 bases; bases with no gene match: 14. In germline, CDR1 is SGDLS, CDR2 YYNGEE. This CDR3 comprises 17 residues.

This sequence joins TRBV7-2 and TRBJ2-2; possibly TRBD2 for D (6 bases). The CDR3 extends over 15 amino acids. Germline CDR1 SGHTA, CDR2 FQGNSA. Trimming removed 5 bases at V and 0 bases at J, with 10 bases between. CDR3 DNA sequence: TGTGCCAGCAGCAGACGACTAGCGAACACCGGGGAGCTGTTTTTT. Translated: CASSRRLANTGELFF.